This entry lists 19 T cell receptor beta chains sequenced from one sample in a study of regulatory T cells in long-lasting Graves disease. Libraries of TCR beta came from iRepertoire HTBI primers plus Arm-PCR of CDR3 regions. TCRdb passed the multiplex PCR reads through MiXCR, listing each CDR3 protein once. Seen here are a few hundred thousand distinct CDR3 sequences, 20% to 25% observed once, and the top ten hold roughly 6.9%. Time point meaning: persistent/refractory GD, antithyroid drugs over 5 years with positive TRAb. Researchers made the TCR library from RNA that was extracted from PBMCs. Source: peripheral blood mononuclear cells (PBMCs), taken when the disease was refractory, from a patient treated with antithyroid drugs. The receptors come from a female donor with Graves disease.

Ten or more counts support this clonotype. CDR3: CASSTRPSQTQYF. CDR3 sequence (DNA): TGTGCCAGCAGTACCCGGCCGTCCCAGACCCAGTACTTC. The rearrangement joins TRBV6-1 to TRBJ2-5; no reliable D call. The CDR3 totals 13 residues. CDR1 is MNHNS and CDR2 is SASEGT in the germline V gene. Trimming stripped 5 bases from V and 6 bases from J, with 13 bases between.

This clonotype was picked up many times. The chain combines TRBV12-3 or TRBV12-4 with TRBJ1-4, with D hard to call. This CDR3 contains 15 residues. The V and J ends lost 5 bases and 11 bases respectively, with 21 bases between them. DNA of the CDR3: TGTGCCAGCAGTCCGCTATGGGTTGCGGCGGAGAAACTGTTTTTT. The encoded protein is CASSPLWVAAEKLFF.

This clonotype was counted between two and nine times. V gene TRBV7-9 combines with J gene TRBJ2-7; tentatively, D is TRBD2 (5 bases). Germline values: CDR1 SEHNR, CDR2 FQNEAQ (reference sequence). CDR3 length: 12 residues. The CDR3: CAAGQIGVEQYF. The CDR3 DNA follows: TGTGCGGCGGGCCAGATCGGGGTCGAGCAGTACTTC.

This clonotype was counted many times. This chain uses TRBV5-1 with TRBJ1-2; possibly TRBD1 for D (6 bases). Looked up from germline, CDR1 is SGHRS and CDR2 is YFSETQ. Trimming took off 1 base at V and 6 bases at J, with 16 bases between the two ends. There are 15 residues in the CDR3. The DNA of the CDR3 is TGCGCCAGCAGCTTGACCGGGTGGTGGACAGATGGCTACACCTTC. As protein: CASSLTGWWTDGYTF.

This clonotype occurred a few times. The chain is built from TRBV29-1 and TRBJ2-7; D may be TRBD2 (6 bases). The CDR3 covers 13 residues. Germline V CDR1 and CDR2: SQVTM, ANQGSEA. V shed 3 bases and J shed 1 base, with 10 bases lying between them. The CDR3 nucleotides are TGCAGCGTTGAGTCGGGGGATTCCTACGAGCAGTACTTC. This gives the protein CSVESGDSYEQYF.

This clonotype was found a few times. CDR3 region: CASSSTPQTGGWTYEQYF. As DNA, the CDR3 is TGTGCCAGCAGTTCCACCCCCCAGACAGGTGGATGGACCTACGAGCAGTACTTC. The V gene is TRBV28, the J gene TRBJ2-7; D may be TRBD1 (6 bases). Germline loops: CDR1 MDHEN, CDR2 SYDVKM. Between the trimmed V and J ends, which lost 4 bases and 2 bases, there was a span of 24 bases. The CDR3 is 18 residues long.

This clonotype was observed a handful of times. The J gene is TRBJ2-2, the V gene TRBV28; TRBD2 agrees at 11 bases. There are 17 residues in the CDR3. CDR1 is MDHEN and CDR2 is SYDVKM in the germline V gene. The V and J ends lost 3 bases and 3 bases, in that order; junction bases with no gene match: 6. The CDR3 loop reads CASSLLTSGSYTGELFF. CDR3 DNA sequence: TGTGCCAGCAGTTTGCTCACTAGCGGGAGTTACACCGGGGAGCTGTTTTTT.

This clonotype was seen ten or more times. V is TRBV12-3 or TRBV12-4 and J is TRBJ1-3; D gene unclear. This CDR3 is 14 amino acids long. Deletions cut 3 bases from V and 1 base from J, with 7 bases between. CDR3 DNA: TGTGCCAGCAGTTTCCACGGGTCTGGAAACACCATATATTTT. Amino acids: CASSFHGSGNTIYF.

This clonotype was picked up one time. V and J are TRBV10-3 and TRBJ1-5; perhaps TRBD1 as D (5 bases). Germline V gene data show CDR1 as ENHRY and CDR2 as SYGVKD. The CDR3 runs to 14 residues. V lost 7 bases and J lost 4, with 14 bases in between. The CDR3 reads CAIKGTAGNQPQHF. The CDR3 nucleotides are TGTGCCATCAAAGGGACGGCAGGGAATCAGCCCCAGCATTTT.

The sample holds many counts of this clonotype. This chain connects TRBV28 to TRBJ1-2; maybe TRBD1 (6 bases). CDR1 is MDHEN, CDR2 SYDVKM, per germline. This CDR3 has 14 amino acids. V was pared by 5 bases and J by 3 bases, with 13 bases between. CDR3 in amino acids: CASSTPRGDYGYTF. In DNA, the CDR3 is TGTGCCAGCAGTACTCCAAGGGGGGACTATGGCTACACCTTC.

In regard to this clonotype: This may arise from a read error, as a much more abundant clone is one base away. The conserved closing phenylalanine or tryptophan is absent in this CDR3, likely reflecting a read error. The chain uses TRBV19 and TRBJ1-2; no firm D call. Germline V gene data show CDR1 as LNHDA and CDR2 as SQIVND (reference sequence). This CDR3 spans 14 amino acids. Trimming stripped 0 bases from V and 8 bases from J, with 13 bases between. The CDR3 here is CASSIDHSLYGYTL. The CDR3 DNA is TGTGCCAGTAGTATAGATCACAGCCTCTACGGCTACACCTTA.

This clonotype occurred a few times. The chain uses TRBV7-8 and TRBJ2-7; TRBD1 matches 7 bases. This CDR3 is built from 14 residues. Germline values: CDR1 SGHVS, CDR2 FQNEAQ. J gave up 6 bases and V 0 bases, and 5 bases lay outside the gene matches. In DNA, the CDR3 is TGTGCCAGCAGCTTAGCCGGGACAGTCTCCGAGCAGTACTTC. This sequence encodes CASSLAGTVSEQYF.

The CDR3 DNA reads as TGTGCCAGCAGTTACTCCCCAGGGGGCTCCGGGGAGCTGTTTTTT. Translating gives CASSYSPGGSGELFF. The rearrangement joins TRBV28 to TRBJ2-2; 8 bases align to TRBD1. The CDR3 totals 15 residues. Germline CDR1 is MDHEN and CDR2 is SYDVKM. J lost 6 bases, V lost 4 bases, and 7 bases had no gene match.

This clonotype was observed many times. This chain joins TRBV6-2 or TRBV6-3 and TRBJ1-4; TRBD1 aligns across 9 bases. The germline gives CDR1 MNHEY, CDR2 SVGEGT. Unmatched junction bases numbered 8, after V lost 4 bases and J lost 8 bases. The CDR3 sequence is 15 residues long. CDR3 nucleotides: TGTGCCAGCAGTTCGACAGGGGGGAAAAAGGAAAAACTGTTTTTT. It translates to CASSSTGGKKEKLFF.

The chain combines TRBV20-1 with TRBJ2-7, with TRBD2 matching 9 bases. The CDR3 extends over 15 amino acids. The germline V gene encodes CDR1 DFQATT and CDR2 SNEGSKA (reference sequence). This CDR3 is CSALSGGSPGNEQYF. The CDR3 DNA sequence: TGCAGCGCCCTCAGCGGGGGGTCCCCGGGGAACGAGCAGTACTTC.

This chain joins TRBV6-2 or TRBV6-3 and TRBJ2-2, with TRBD2 identical over 7 bases. The junction had 10 bases not matched to a gene; V was cut back by 6 bases and J by 3 bases. This CDR3 region has 16 residues. Germline assignment: CDR1 MNHEY and CDR2 SVGEGT. CDR3 amino acids: CASSYDGAGDTGELFF. CDR3 coding DNA: TGTGCCAGCAGCTACGATGGGGCGGGAGACACCGGGGAGCTGTTTTTT.

The chain couples TRBV20-1 to TRBJ1-1; 8 nucleotides match TRBD1. V shed 0 bases, J shed 1 base, and the junction held 4 bases outside the gene matches. Per the germline V gene, CDR1 is DFQATT and CDR2 is SNEGSKA (reference sequence). The CDR3 loop spans 15 amino acids. The CDR3 sequence: CSARDMGTGNTEAFF. The CDR3 DNA is TGCAGTGCTAGAGATATGGGGACAGGGAACACTGAAGCTTTCTTT.

The genes are TRBV5-6 and TRBJ1-1; TRBD1 aligns across 8 bases. This CDR3 is built from 16 residues. CDR1 is SGHDT and CDR2 is YYEEEE in the germline V gene. Trimming took 0 bases from V and 4 from J; bases not matched to a gene: 8. The chain's CDR3 is CASSLELQGAGTEAFF. The CDR3 DNA reads TGTGCCAGCAGCTTGGAGTTGCAGGGGGCGGGCACTGAAGCTTTCTTT. The full variable domain, in which reference TRBV5-6 and TRBJ1-1 provide the parts outside the CDR3, is DAGVTQSPTHLIKTRGQQVTLRCSPKSGHDTVSWYQQALGQGPQFIFQYYEEEERQRGNFPDRFSGHQFPNYSSELNVNALLLGDSALYLCASSLELQGAGTEAFFGQGTRLTVV.

This clonotype was seen many times. J is TRBJ1-4 and V is TRBV19; 11 bases fit TRBD1. Germline V CDR1 and CDR2: LNHDA, SQIVND (reference sequence). The CDR3 has 15 amino acids. The J segment lost 12 bases and the V segment lost 3 bases, leaving 9 bases of the junction unmatched. The CDR3 bases are TGTGCCAGTAGTATCGGGACAGGGGGGTTTGATCAACTGTTTTTT. Its protein product is CASSIGTGGFDQLFF.